The clone carrying this T cell receptor (beta chain) is termed medium-sized. Its antigen is undetermined. As to time point: week 35, safety follow-up. With topical imiquimod, each dose of the vaccine consisted of 300 ug of mutant IDH1 20-mer peptide. Patients in the study were vaccinated eight times, receiving shots in weeks 1, 3, 5, 7, 11, 15, 19 and 23. The data stem from a study of a mutant IDH1 vaccine in newly diagnosed glioma. As for the study in general: Treatment recipients were about 62% male and about 40% female, and their mean age was around 40 years. Visit timing is recorded as week 35 for V12 and week 47 for V13.

The V end was cut by 5 bases, the J end by 5 bases, with 18 bases between. The CDR3 has 16 amino acids. Germline CDR1 and CDR2: SEHNR and FQNEAQ (reference sequence). Sequencing used immunoSEQ multiplex PCR; TCRdb keeps in-frame clones, though not all of them. The repertoire has over 55,000 clones, roughly 81% of them found once; the top ten carry 5.4%. The receptor was isolated from a man in his forties with glioma. J is TRBJ1-4 and V is TRBV7-9; weak D call: TRBD1 (6 bases). The sample here was PBMCs, taken from a glioma patient whose treatment included an IDH1 peptide vaccine. This chain's CDR3 is CASSAGPGVLNEKLFF. The CDR3 DNA reads as TGTGCCAGCAGCGCCGGCCCAGGGGTATTAAATGAAAAACTGTTTTTT.